This entry features one T cell receptor (beta chain) sequence. What it binds is unknown. The data originate from a study of human thymus T cells. Study-wide points: Apparent bias marked the V and J gene usage of thymic and blood repertoires.

Per germline, CDR1 MNHEY and CDR2 SVGAGI. CDR3 length equals 13 residues. V was trimmed by 5 bases and J by 7 bases, leaving 14 bases between them. Immunologically healthy infants in Finland undergoing congenital heart defect surgery were the donors. A roughly 0.45-1 mL peripheral blood aliquot was taken intraoperatively from four of eight donors. No fixed cell number was used; all available blood leukocytes supplied DNA. Profiled with immunoSEQ multiplex PCR; TCRdb holds only in-frame clones, not every one. The sample has tens of thousands of clones; approximately 95% are singletons. This clonotype was obtained from a boy under three years old with a congenital heart defect but otherwise immunologically healthy. The genes are TRBV6-5 and TRBJ2-5, with D hard to call. The specimen sequenced was blood. The CDR3 reads CASSPYWKSTQYF. CDR3 in DNA: TGTGCCAGCAGTCCCTATTGGAAGTCGACCCAGTACTTC.